This T cell receptor (beta chain) is from a study of Graves' ophthalmopathy and Graves' hyperthyroidism. Germline V gives CDR1 LNHDA, CDR2 SQIVND (reference sequence). The germline V and J ends were trimmed by 6 bases and 5 bases, with 11 bases remaining between them. The CDR3 loop spans 12 amino acids. Study-wide points: Most thyroid clonotypes with frequency above 0.001 were detected in blood too.

In its sample, this clonotype was seen many times. Its specificity is unknown. Included hyperthyroidism patients were aged 18 to 65 and newly diagnosed (under 2 months' duration). PBMCs were density-gradient isolated from roughly 10 ml fresh blood. RNA transcripts provided the template for amplifying TCR beta CDR3 regions. HTBI primers served in a first-round RT-PCR, which a second-round multiplex PCR followed. Via MiXCR, TCRdb re-called the multiplex PCR reads, giving one row per CDR3 protein. The data hold more than 300,000 distinct CDR3 sequences, with 15% observed a single time. The origin of this receptor is a woman aged 18-29 years with stable Graves' hyperthyroidism. The sequencing input was peripheral blood. The chain links TRBV19 to TRBJ2-7; no clear D gene. CDR3 sequence reads: CASSPNSHEQYF. The DNA of the CDR3 is TGTGCCAGTAGCCCTAATTCTCACGAGCAGTACTTC.